This T cell receptor (beta chain) derives from a study of HIV-infected children after antiretroviral therapy interruption. For the study at large: Recorded EBV and CMV exposure existed for most children. Study observations and caveats: Naive CD4+ sequences overlapped less between time points once interruption began.

The ends lost 3 bases at V and 11 bases at J; junction bases unmatched: 9. Germline V gives CDR1 GTSNPN, CDR2 SVGIG (reference sequence). The CDR3 is 12 amino acids. This clonotype has a count of ten or more. The target antigen is unknown. The TCR library was built from RNA with a 3' RACE protocol and unique molecular identifiers. TCRdb recomputed calls from the 3' RACE reads with MiXCR, one row per CDR3 protein. The repertoire consists of roughly 3,700 distinct CDR3 sequences, with approximately 4.8% occurring once and the leading ten covering around a quarter. This sample's treatment: PENTA 11 planned treatment interruption arm or continuous ART arm. Cryopreserved PBMC samples required at least 5 million viable cells.

The specimen comprised CD45RO+ CD8+ T cells from PBMCs, pooled from several time points, sampled from a donor given antiretroviral therapy, either interrupted or continuous. Subset in this sample: memory CD8+ CD45RO+ CD45RA- T cells. The clonotype originates from a pool of human donors with HIV. The V call is TRBV30, the J call TRBJ1-1; TRBD1 matches at 7 bases. The CDR3 loop reads CAWSEGAGGAFF. The CDR3 DNA sequence: TGTGCCTGGAGCGAAGGGGCAGGGGGGGCTTTCTTT.